One sample yielded the 21 T cell receptor beta chains listed below, sequenced in a study of molecular identifiers for immune sequencing clone quantification. A single record per CDR3 protein comes from TCRdb applying MiXCR to the PCR reads. Among 40,000 to 65,000 distinct CDR3 sequences listed, 35% to 40% were seen once. Sequencing input: naive CD8+ T cells from blood, with Jurkat cell RNA spiked in. The subset was: FACS-sorted CD8+CD4-CCR7+CD45RA+ naive T cells. These receptor sequences come from a human donor in good health. Some libraries in this study had Jurkat cell RNA spiked in.

The table lists this clonotype with many counts. The genes are TRBV5-1 and TRBJ2-5; 9 positions match TRBD1. This CDR3 is 15 amino acids long. Germline-derived CDR1 and CDR2 are SGHRS and YFSETQ. Germline trimming cut 5 bases from V and 2 bases from J; bases unmatched to any gene: 7. CDR3 DNA: TGCGCCAGCAGGGTTGAGGGACAGGGACAAGAGACCCAGTACTTC. Translated, it gives CASRVEGQGQETQYF.

In its sample, this clonotype was seen once. A clone one base away is much larger, so this may be a read error. Because it lacks the conserved phenylalanine or tryptophan at the end, this CDR3 is likely a read error. The V call is TRBV28, the J call TRBJ2-7; TRBD2 is a possible D gene (5 bases). CDR3 length equals 13 residues. The V end lost 8 bases, the J end lost 7 bases, and 18 bases lay between the germline ends. Germline CDR1 reads MDHEN; CDR2 reads SYDVKM. The CDR3 DNA reads TGTGCCAGCCAAGACTGGGCCGGCGGGGAGCAGTACCTC. This encodes CASQDWAGGEQYL.

This clonotype was found many times. This chain links TRBV7-9 with TRBJ1-1; 8 bases align to TRBD1. V dropped 2 bases and J dropped 5; count of bases not matched to a gene: 7. CDR3 length: 15 amino acids. CDR1 and CDR2 (germline): SEHNR, FQNEAQ (reference sequence). The CDR3 coding sequence is TGTGCCAGCAGCTTAAGAGGACAGGGTCGAACTGAAGCTTTCTTT. As protein: CASSLRGQGRTEAFF.

This clonotype has a count of ten or more. The chain uses TRBV19 and TRBJ1-5, with no clear D. The CDR3 has 14 amino acids. CDR1 and CDR2 from the germline V gene are LNHDA and SQIVND (reference sequence). The ends were cut back, 5 bases at V and 3 bases at J, with 11 bases in the middle. Here the CDR3 reads CASSPWTDNQPQHF. For the CDR3, the DNA is TGTGCCAGTAGTCCCTGGACGGACAATCAGCCCCAGCATTTT.

This clonotype was detected many times. CDR3 bases: TGTGCCAGCAGTTCAAGCGGGGGCCTATCTGAGCAGTACTTC. It translates to CASSSSGGLSEQYF. The chain links TRBV28 to TRBJ2-7; 8 bases fit TRBD2. This CDR3 is built from 14 residues. Trimming took 4 bases from V and 7 from J; bases not matched to a gene: 9. Per germline, CDR1 MDHEN and CDR2 SYDVKM.

The chain is built from TRBV20-1 and TRBJ2-4, with TRBD2 matching over 11 bases. The CDR3 sequence is 14 residues long. With V trimmed by 4 bases and J by 5 bases, 4 bases remained unmatched. Germline V gives CDR1 DFQATT, CDR2 SNEGSKA (reference sequence). Here the CDR3 reads CSAMVAGGENIQYF. DNA for the CDR3: TGCAGTGCTATGGTAGCGGGAGGGGAAAACATTCAGTACTTC.

In regard to this clonotype: Compared with germline, one end of the junction differs, possibly owing to a read error. The rearrangement links TRBV20-1 to TRBJ2-1; 8 nucleotides agree with TRBD2. Germline-derived CDR1 and CDR2 are DFQATT and SNEGSKA (reference sequence). This CDR3 has 14 amino acids. In DNA form, the CDR3 reads TGCAGTGCTACTGGACTAGCCGACTACAATGAGCTGTTCTTC. This sequence encodes CSATGLADYNELFF.

This chain connects TRBV3-1 to TRBJ2-3; perhaps TRBD2 as D (5 bases). This CDR3 is 15 amino acids long. Germline assignment: CDR1 LGHDT and CDR2 YNNKEL (reference sequence). The ends were cut back, 4 bases at V and 10 bases at J, with 21 bases in the middle. The DNA for the CDR3 is TGTGCCAGCAGCCTATTCGGTAGGGCTGGAGGTGCGCAGTATTTT. It specifies CASSLFGRAGGAQYF.

In regard to this clonotype: Sequence at one end of the junction differs from germline and may be a read error. The DNA for the CDR3 is TGTGCCAGCAGTATATACGCGTCGGACCCCAGTCAGCCCCAGCAATTT. Amino acids: CASSIYASDPSQPQQF. The rearrangement joins TRBV27 to TRBJ1-5, with D hard to call. CDR3 size: 16 residues. Germline lookup yields CDR1 MNHEY and CDR2 SMNVEV (reference sequence).

The table lists this clonotype with many counts. The chain recombines TRBV24-1 with TRBJ2-3; 8 bases fit TRBD2. Germline CDR1 reads KGHDR; CDR2 reads SFDVKD. The CDR3 loop spans 17 amino acids. V was pared by 1 base and J by 3 bases, with 8 bases of the junction left unmatched. As DNA, the CDR3 is TGTGCCACCAGTGATTTTGTCAGCGGGAGTCAGACAGATACGCAGTATTTT. As protein: CATSDFVSGSQTDTQYF.

This clonotype appeared once. Since no conserved phenylalanine or tryptophan closes the CDR3, a read error is the likely cause. It is unclear where the CDR3 begins or ends on the DNA, so no DNA is shown, and the CDR3 is as TCRdb lists it. The V and J genes are TRBV20-1 and TRBJ2-7; TRBD2 was called by the table and not checked on the DNA. The CDR3 contains 13 residues when both ends are counted. The germline gives CDR1 DFQATT, CDR2 SNEGSKA (reference sequence). The CDR3 loop is CSARPGLAGPPYY.

This clonotype was detected a few times. V usage is TRBV29-1 and J usage is TRBJ2-2; D not resolved. V was trimmed by 7 bases and J by 0 bases, leaving 9 bases between them. Germline V lookup: CDR1 SQVTM, CDR2 ANQGSEA. CDR3 length: 13 residues. The CDR3 DNA is TGCAGCGGGGGTCGCGCGAACACCGGGGAGCTGTTTTTT. Translation: CSGGRANTGELFF.

Concerning this clonotype itself: A much bigger clone sits one base away, suggesting this may be a read error. CDR3 DNA sequence: TGTGCCAGCAGCTTTTGCGGGAGAACAGATACGCAGTATTTT. Its translation is CASSFCGRTDTQYF. The V call is TRBV6-2 or TRBV6-3, the J call TRBJ2-3; 7 bases match TRBD2. Losses at the gene ends were 6 bases for V and 3 bases for J; bases not matched to a gene: 6. The CDR3 runs 14 residues. Germline V lookup: CDR1 MNHEY, CDR2 SVGEGT.

In its sample, this clonotype was seen a few times. This chain joins TRBV19 and TRBJ2-7, with D possibly being TRBD1 or TRBD2 (6 bases each). The CDR3 length is 15 residues. The germline V gene encodes CDR1 LNHDA and CDR2 SQIVND (reference sequence). Between the trimmed V and J ends, which lost 3 bases and 4 bases, there was a span of 16 bases. CDR3 region: CASSIFWGASYEQYF. The CDR3 nucleotides read TGTGCCAGTAGTATTTTCTGGGGGGCGTCGTACGAGCAGTACTTC.

With respect to this clonotype: The junction and the germline gene differ at one end; a read error may be behind it. The CDR3 bases are TGTGCCAGCAGCTGGGGACAGGGGTATACCTACGAGCAGTACTTC. It encodes CASSWGQGYTYEQYF. The chain carries TRBV5-3 and TRBJ2-7, with TRBD1 matching 10 bases. TRBV5-3 has ORF status, its function being uncertain. The CDR3 length is 15 residues.

The chain carries TRBV6-5 and TRBJ2-5, with D perhaps given as TRBD1 or TRBD2 (5 bases each). CDR1 is MNHEY, CDR2 SVGAGI, per germline. Deletions cut 5 bases from V and 4 bases from J, with 11 bases between. The CDR3 spans 13 residues. The CDR3 sequence: CASSKGTTETQYF. DNA for the CDR3: TGTGCCAGCAGTAAAGGGACGACAGAGACCCAGTACTTC.

As DNA, the CDR3 is TGTGCCAGCAGCTATGCATTCGACAAGGGCAATTCACCCCTCCACTTT. The encoded protein is CASSYAFDKGNSPLHF. The V gene is TRBV6-2 or TRBV6-3, the J gene TRBJ1-6; D not certain. The CDR3 loop spans 16 amino acids. The germline gives CDR1 MNHEY, CDR2 SVGEGT. Trimming removed 6 bases at V and 7 bases at J, with 19 bases between.

In this sample, this clonotype turned up a few times. The gene calls are TRBV4-1 and TRBJ1-1, with TRBD1 as a possible D gene (5 bases). Germline V gives CDR1 MGHRA, CDR2 YSYEKL. CDR3 length: 15 residues. V lost 0 bases and J 4 bases, leaving 12 bases between the germline ends. Written as DNA, the CDR3 is TGCGCCAGCAGCCAAGACCGCCCCGGGGGCACTGAAGCTTTCTTT. This gives the protein CASSQDRPGGTEAFF.

V is TRBV29-1 and J is TRBJ1-1; tentatively, D is TRBD1 (5 bases). The germline gives CDR1 SQVTM, CDR2 ANQGSEA. The V and J ends lost 3 bases and 3 bases respectively, with 5 bases between them. This CDR3 comprises 11 residues. CDR3 residues: CSVDRDTEAFF. CDR3 DNA sequence: TGCAGCGTTGACAGGGACACTGAAGCTTTCTTT.

This clonotype showed up just once. A much larger clone sits a single nucleotide away, making a read error possible. The chain has TRBV5-3 and TRBJ2-7; D gene ambiguous. TRBV5-3 is an ORF; its function is uncertain. V was trimmed by 8 bases and J by 4 bases, leaving 16 bases between them. This CDR3 is 13 amino acids long. CDR3 sequence reads: CASSMWLGYEQYF. CDR3 nucleotides: TGTGCCAGCAGCATGTGGTTGGGATACGAGCAGTACTTC.

Regarding this clonotype: The junction does not match germline at one end; this may be a read error. The chain carries TRBV9 and TRBJ1-4; 10 positions match TRBD1. Germline V gives CDR1 SGDLS, CDR2 YYNGEE. This CDR3 has 13 amino acids. This CDR3 reads CASSGTGGQNLFF. The CDR3 nucleotides are TGTGCCAGCAGCGGGACAGGGGGGCAAAACCTGTTTTTT.